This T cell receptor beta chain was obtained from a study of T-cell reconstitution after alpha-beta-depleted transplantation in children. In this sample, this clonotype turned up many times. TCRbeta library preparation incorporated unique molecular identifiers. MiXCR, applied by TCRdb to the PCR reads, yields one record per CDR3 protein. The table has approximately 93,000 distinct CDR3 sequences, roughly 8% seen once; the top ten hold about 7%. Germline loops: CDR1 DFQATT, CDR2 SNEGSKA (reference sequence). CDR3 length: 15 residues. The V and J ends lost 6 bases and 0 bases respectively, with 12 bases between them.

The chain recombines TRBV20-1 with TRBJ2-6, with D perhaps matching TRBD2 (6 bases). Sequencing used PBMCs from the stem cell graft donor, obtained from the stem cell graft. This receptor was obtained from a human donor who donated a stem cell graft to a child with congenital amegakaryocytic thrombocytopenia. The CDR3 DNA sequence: TGCAGTGCACCACCGGGACTCTCTGGGGCCAACGTCCTGACTTTC. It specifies CSAPPGLSGANVLTF.